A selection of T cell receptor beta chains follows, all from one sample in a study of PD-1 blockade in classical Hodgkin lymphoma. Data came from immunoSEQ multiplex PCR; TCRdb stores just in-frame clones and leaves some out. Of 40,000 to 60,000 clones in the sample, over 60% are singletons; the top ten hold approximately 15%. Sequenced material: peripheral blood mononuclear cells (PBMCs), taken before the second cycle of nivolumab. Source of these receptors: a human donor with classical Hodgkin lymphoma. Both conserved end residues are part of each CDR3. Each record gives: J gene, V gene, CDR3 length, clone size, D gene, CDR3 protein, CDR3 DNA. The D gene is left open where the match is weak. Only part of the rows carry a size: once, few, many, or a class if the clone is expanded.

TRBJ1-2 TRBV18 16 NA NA CASSPFLPAGVGGYTF TGTGCCAGCTCACCTTTTCTACCCGCAGGGGTCGGTGGCTACACCTTC
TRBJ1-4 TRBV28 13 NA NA CASSPARYEKLFF TGTGCCAGCAGTCCTGCCAGATATGAAAAACTGTTTTTT
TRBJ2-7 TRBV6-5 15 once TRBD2 CASQRRTSGFSAQYF TGTGCCAGCCAAAGGAGGACTAGCGGGTTCAGCGCCCAGTACTTC
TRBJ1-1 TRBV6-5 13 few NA CASSYGQFTEAFF TGTGCCAGCAGTTACGGTCAGTTCACTGAAGCTTTCTTT
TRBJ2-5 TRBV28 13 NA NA CASSLTGRETQYF TGTGCCAGCAGTTTAACGGGGAGAGAGACCCAGTACTTC
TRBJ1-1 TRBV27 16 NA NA CASSLSTALPNTEAFF TGTGCCAGCAGTTTATCGACGGCCCTACCTAACACTGAAGCTTTCTTT
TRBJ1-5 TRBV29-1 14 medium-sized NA CSVEGEGYNQPQHF TGCAGCGTTGAAGGGGAGGGATACAATCAGCCCCAGCATTTT
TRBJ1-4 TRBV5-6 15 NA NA CASSLEGHFNEKLFF TGTGCCAGCAGCTTGGAGGGACACTTTAATGAAAAACTGTTTTTT
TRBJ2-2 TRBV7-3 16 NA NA CASSLMSRANTGELFF TGTGCCAGCAGCTTAATGAGCCGGGCGAACACCGGGGAGCTGTTTTTT
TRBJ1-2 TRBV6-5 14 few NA CASSYGTGRGGYTF TGTGCCAGCAGTTATGGCACAGGGAGGGGTGGCTACACCTTC
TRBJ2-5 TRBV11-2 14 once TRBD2 CASSLGRGRETQYF TGTGCCAGCAGCTTAGGACGCGGGAGGGAGACCCAGTACTTC
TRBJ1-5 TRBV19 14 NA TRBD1 CASSIGTANQPQHF TGTGCCAGTAGTATCGGGACAGCAAATCAGCCCCAGCATTTT
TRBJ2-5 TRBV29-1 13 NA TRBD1 CSVVRQGGETQYF TGCAGCGTTGTACGACAGGGGGGCGAGACCCAGTACTTC
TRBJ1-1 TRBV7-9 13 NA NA CASSPQGAGLAFF TGTGCCAGCAGCCCCCAAGGGGCCGGCTTAGCTTTCTTT
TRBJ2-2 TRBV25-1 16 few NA CASSEWGTSTTGELFF TGTGCCAGCAGTGAATGGGGGACTTCTACAACCGGGGAGCTGTTTTTT
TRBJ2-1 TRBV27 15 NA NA CASSLRAPSYNEQFF TGTGCCAGCAGTTTGAGAGCGCCTTCCTACAATGAGCAGTTCTTC
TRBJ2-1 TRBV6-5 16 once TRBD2 CASSYFGGRISNEQFF TGTGCCAGCAGTTACTTCGGCGGGAGGATTAGTAATGAGCAGTTCTTC
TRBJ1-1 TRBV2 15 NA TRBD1 CASKQDRGVNTEAFF TGTGCCAGCAAACAGGACAGGGGAGTGAACACTGAAGCTTTCTTT
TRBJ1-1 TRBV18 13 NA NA CASSPPPTTEAFF TGTGCCAGCTCACCACCGCCGACCACTGAAGCTTTCTTT
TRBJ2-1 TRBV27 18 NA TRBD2 CASSLLGTSGSSYNEQFF TGTGCCAGCAGTTTATTGGGGACTAGCGGGAGTAGCTACAATGAGCAGTTCTTC
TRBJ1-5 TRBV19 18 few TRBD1 CASTDPVGGTGAQWPQHF TGTGCCAGTACCGACCCGGTGGGCGGGACAGGGGCTCAGTGGCCCCAGCATTTT
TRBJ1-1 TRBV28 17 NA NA CASSGPGTLLMNTEAFF TGTGCCAGCAGTGGACCCGGGACACTACTCATGAACACTGAAGCTTTCTTT
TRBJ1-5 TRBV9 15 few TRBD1 CASSPTGGSNQPQHF TGTGCCAGCAGCCCGACAGGGGGCAGCAATCAGCCCCAGCATTTT
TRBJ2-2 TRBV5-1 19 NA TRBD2 CASSFLGLAGVASTGELFF TGCGCCAGCAGCTTCCTCGGACTAGCGGGAGTGGCTAGCACCGGGGAGCTGTTTTTT
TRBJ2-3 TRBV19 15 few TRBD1 CASSIDRDITDTQYF TGTGCCAGTAGTATCGACAGGGACATCACAGATACGCAGTATTTT
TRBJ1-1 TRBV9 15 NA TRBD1 CASSVDGQGNTEAFF TGTGCCAGCAGCGTAGATGGACAGGGGAACACTGAAGCTTTCTTT
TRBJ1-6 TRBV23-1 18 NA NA CASSQTSKGEGDNSPLHF TGCGCCAGCAGTCAAACCAGTAAGGGGGAAGGAGATAATTCACCCCTCCACTTT
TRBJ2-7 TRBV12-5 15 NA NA CASGLYRWRDYEQYF TGTGCTAGTGGTTTGTACCGGTGGAGGGACTACGAGCAGTACTTC
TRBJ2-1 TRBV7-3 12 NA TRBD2 CASSSPGGEQFF TGTGCCAGCAGTTCCCCGGGGGGTGAGCAGTTCTTC